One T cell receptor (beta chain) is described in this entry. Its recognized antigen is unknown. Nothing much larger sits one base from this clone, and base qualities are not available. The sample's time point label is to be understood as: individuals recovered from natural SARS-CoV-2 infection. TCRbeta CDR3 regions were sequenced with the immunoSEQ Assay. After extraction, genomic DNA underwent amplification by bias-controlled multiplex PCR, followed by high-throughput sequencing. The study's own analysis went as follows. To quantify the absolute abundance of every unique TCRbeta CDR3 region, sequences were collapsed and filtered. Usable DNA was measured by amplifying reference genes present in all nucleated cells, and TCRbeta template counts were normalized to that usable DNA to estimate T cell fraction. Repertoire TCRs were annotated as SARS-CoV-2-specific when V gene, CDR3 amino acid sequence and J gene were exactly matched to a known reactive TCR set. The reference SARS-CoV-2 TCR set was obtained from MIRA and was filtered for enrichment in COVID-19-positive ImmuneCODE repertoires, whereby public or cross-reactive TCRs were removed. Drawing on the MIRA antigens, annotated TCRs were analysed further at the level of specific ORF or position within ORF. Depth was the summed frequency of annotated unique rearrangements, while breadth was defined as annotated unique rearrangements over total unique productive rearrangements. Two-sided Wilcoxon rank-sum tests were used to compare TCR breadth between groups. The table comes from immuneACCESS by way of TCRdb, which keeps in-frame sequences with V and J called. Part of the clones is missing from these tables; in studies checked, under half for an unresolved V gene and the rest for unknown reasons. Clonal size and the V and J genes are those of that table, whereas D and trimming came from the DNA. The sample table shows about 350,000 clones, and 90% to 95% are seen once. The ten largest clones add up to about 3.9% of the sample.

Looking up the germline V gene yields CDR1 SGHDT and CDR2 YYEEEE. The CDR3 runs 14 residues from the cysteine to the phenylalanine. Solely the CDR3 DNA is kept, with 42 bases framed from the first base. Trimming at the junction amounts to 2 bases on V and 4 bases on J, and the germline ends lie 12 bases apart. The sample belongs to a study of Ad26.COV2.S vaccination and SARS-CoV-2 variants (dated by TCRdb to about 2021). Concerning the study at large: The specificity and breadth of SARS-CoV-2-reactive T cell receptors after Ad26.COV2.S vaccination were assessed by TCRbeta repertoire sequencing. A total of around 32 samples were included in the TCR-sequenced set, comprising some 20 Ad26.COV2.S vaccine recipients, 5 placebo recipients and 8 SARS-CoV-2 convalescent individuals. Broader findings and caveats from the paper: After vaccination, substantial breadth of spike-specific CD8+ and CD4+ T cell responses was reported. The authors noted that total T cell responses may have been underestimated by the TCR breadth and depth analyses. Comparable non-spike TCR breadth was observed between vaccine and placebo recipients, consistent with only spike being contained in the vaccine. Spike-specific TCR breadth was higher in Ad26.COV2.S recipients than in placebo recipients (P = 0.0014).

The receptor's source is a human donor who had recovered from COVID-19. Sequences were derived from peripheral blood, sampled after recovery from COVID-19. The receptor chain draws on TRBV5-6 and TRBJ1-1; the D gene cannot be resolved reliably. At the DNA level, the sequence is TGTGCCAGCAGCTTTGGAGGGCCTGGCACTGAAGCTTTCTTT. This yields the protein CASSFGGPGTEAFF.